Detailed here is one TCR beta chain. The antigen is not known. The table came from immunoSEQ multiplex PCR; TCRdb's copy has only in-frame clones and leaves some out. The data contain approximately 49,000 clones, roughly 84% of them singletons. This CDR3 has 16 amino acids. Per the germline V gene, CDR1 is SGHDN and CDR2 is FVKESK. V trimming: 0 bases; J trimming: 1 base; junction bases outside the gene matches: 4. This record comes from a study of OX40 agonist ivuxolimab in advanced cancers. Study-wide background: Participants averaged approximately 60 years of age (range about 23 to 79) and were 82.7% male. Study-wide findings and caveats: The authors did not determine the antigen specificity of the expanded peripheral T cells. On average, CD8+ T cells had more expanded clones than CD4+. At doses 0.1 to 3.0 mg/kg, CD4+ and CD8+ clones expanded.

The specimen comprised CD4+ or CD8+ T cells sorted from blood, sampled in a trial of the OX40 agonist ivuxolimab. This receptor was taken from an adult with an advanced solid tumor such as melanoma, head and neck, liver or kidney cancer. The rearrangement joins TRBV14 to TRBJ2-7; 9 bases map to TRBD2. CDR3 loop: CASSQEGGRGSYEQYF. CDR3 nucleotide sequence: TGTGCCAGCAGCCAAGAAGGCGGGAGGGGTTCCTACGAGCAGTACTTC.